The clone carrying this T cell receptor delta chain is medium-sized by share. This entry comes from a study of delta chains in infants with herpesvirus infections. Across the whole study: Ugandan infants were followed prospectively from birth through primary CMV infection.

CDR1 and CDR2 (germline): TSWWSYY, QGS. The CDR3 totals 21 residues. Trimming removed 2 bases from V and 2 bases from J, with 30 bases in between. TCR cDNA was made from PBMC RNA with gamma- and delta-chain-specific primers. TCRdb reapplied CATT to the RT-PCR reads. The sample consists of about 1,400 delta-chain clones, about 35% of them appearing once. The sequence came from a human donor who was a Ugandan infant, either HIV-exposed or HIV-unexposed (not recorded which). The chain carries TRDV1 and TRDJ1; D is unresolved. This specimen consisted of peripheral blood, obtained at time point 1 of longitudinal follow-up. CDR3 loop: CALGELGQPFGLPLITDKLIF. In DNA form, the CDR3 reads TGTGCTCTTGGGGAATTGGGACAGCCATTCGGCTTACCCCTGATTACCGATAAACTCATCTTT.